This TCR beta chain came from a study of vaccination and CD4 T cells after COVID-19 (dated by TCRdb to between 2021 and 2022). Study-wide context: Every convalescent patient had a positive nasal swab PCR test for SARS-CoV-2, with mild disease in roughly nine patients and severe disease in one. Six males and four females were included in the convalescent cohort, with two Hispanic individuals, seven Caucasians, two Asians and one multiracial person represented. Participants received two doses of either the Pfizer-BioNTech BNT162b2 vaccine (n=8) or the Moderna mRNA-1273 vaccine (n=2). Post-COVID blood samples were collected from convalescent patients a median of approximately 100 days after diagnosis, with a range of roughly 30 to 161 days. Post-vaccine blood samples were collected a median of about 72 days after the second vaccine dose, ranging from about 13 to 241 days. The cultures were stimulated with overlapping spike peptide pools from SARS-CoV-2 and from the common cold coronaviruses HCoV-NL63, HCoV-OC43 and HCoV-229E. Control cultures used a CEFX viral epitope pool as positive control, an HIV-1 Nef peptide pool as negative control, or no peptide. In roughly nine COVID-19 convalescent patients and a few infection-naive healthy vaccine recipients, the spike-specific CD4+ TCR repertoire before mRNA vaccination was compared with the repertoire after mRNA vaccination.

The CDR3 starts with the cysteine, ends with the phenylalanine, and has 13 residues. The sequence is cut down to CDR3 DNA, 39 bases in frame from base 1. The germline V gene specifies SNHLY as CDR1 and FYNNEI as CDR2. V lost 9 bases and J lost 0 bases; the stretch between them is 11 bases long. In light of the paper, this sample's treatment or condition label describes: roughly ten-day PBMC culture with coronavirus spike peptide pools or control peptides (ViraFEST assay). To expand antigen-specific T cells with peptide pools and then pick out the expanded clonotypes through TCR sequencing, the study relied on the ViraFEST assay. Positive SARS-CoV-2 PCR tests in the convalescent patients dated from March to December 2020, before Alpha, Beta and Delta variants emerged in the United States. Each well held two million PBMCs cultured with approximately 10 ug/ml peptide pools in IMDM containing around 5% human AB serum and 9 to 10 IU/ml IL-2. On days 3 and 7, half of the culture medium was replaced with fresh IL-2-containing medium. CD4+ T cells were isolated after roughly 9 days of culture through negative selection using the EasySep CD4+ T cell isolation kit. PBMCs were separated from whole blood using Ficoll-Paque Plus gradient centrifugation and then either used fresh or cryopreserved at -140C. Triplicate wells were generally used for each culture condition.

This clonotype was recorded a few times. There is no known antigen for this receptor. No quality values exist for individual bases; no much larger clone is one base distant. Receptors were amplified or captured by PCR. DNA from cultured CD4+ T cells underwent TCR sequencing with the Oncomine TCR Beta short-read assay at the Johns Hopkins FTIC core. Genomic DNA was extracted from the cultured CD4+ T cells with the QIAamp micro DNA kit. Oncomine TCR Beta libraries from cultured CD4+ T cells were pooled with unique dual indexes and sequenced on an Illumina iSeq 100. In the original analysis: Non-productive sequences were filtered out, and CDR3s that did not start with C, did not end with F or W, or were shorter than 7 amino acids were discarded. Antigen-specific clonotypes were identified using the MANAFEST web application through comparison of peptide-stimulated wells with reference and other culture wells. An FDR below 0.05, an odds ratio above 5, and a productive frequency above 0.1% in at least two of three replicate wells were required for clones to be considered positive. Clonotypes that were significantly expanded in both SARS-CoV-2 spike wells and at least one common cold coronavirus spike condition were defined as cross-reactive. CDR3 homology was assessed with Levenshtein distances (stringdist) and unrooted phylogenetic trees (ape) in R version 3.6.1. The public reads were reprocessed in TCRdb via fastp at Q25 and MiXCR, keeping in-frame beta chains. A single entry per CDR3 protein holds the most common genes and DNA from its merged rows. The V and J calls come from TCRdb's annotation, not from the publication. Recorded for this sample are over 15,000 distinct CDR3 sequences; 46% of them occurred a single time. Of the sample, under 3% falls within the top ten clones.

Overall results and qualifications from the work: Of the vaccine-specific clones in convalescent patients, 304 of 307, or nearly all, reacted only to SARS-CoV-2 spike and did not cross-react with common cold coronaviruses. Among convalescent patients, a median about 86% of the SARS-CoV-2-reactive clones seen after vaccination appeared only after vaccination, which suggests priming specific to the vaccine. An increase in the median number of SARS-CoV-2-reactive clonotypes from approximately 20 after infection to some 38 after vaccination was observed, but the change was not found to be significant. Only a relatively small number of convalescent patients were included in the study, and early timepoints following natural infection were not analyzed.

This clonotype was obtained from a human donor who had recovered from COVID-19. The chain uses TRBV2 and TRBJ1-2, with no reliable assignment of the D segment. The material was CD4+ T cells from blood, cultured in vitro, obtained after SARS-CoV-2 vaccination. The DNA sequence is as follows: TGTGCCAGAGAGTCACAGTCTAACTATGGCTACACCTTC. The resulting protein is CARESQSNYGYTF.